This T cell receptor (beta chain) was retrieved from a study of T cell repertoires in cytomegalovirus infection. Study background: CMV infection together with matching HLA type was indicated by public TCR beta signatures. General study results and limits: What dominated the ex vivo response were HLA-C-restricted CMV-specific TCR beta clonotypes. Totalled public TCR beta family frequency picked out people who carried CMV plus the relevant HLA.

The CDR3 sequence is 11 residues long. V lost 7 bases and J lost 6, with 10 bases in between. The germline CDR1 and CDR2 sequences are SGHTA and FQGNSA. TCRdb passed the reads through MiXCR, listing each CDR3 protein once. The data hold 310,000 or so distinct CDR3 sequences, with 25% observed a single time. This clonotype was observed at least ten times. Its antigen is still unknown. Material for sequencing was PBMCs. This sequence joins TRBV7-2 and TRBJ2-7; unclear D gene. The sequence was collected from a human donor in good health (CMV status not recorded). Some clones in this sample may be carry-over from other donors' samples. The CDR3 nucleotides are TGTGCCAGCAATACCGTGGCCGAGCAGTACTTC. As protein: CASNTVAEQYF.